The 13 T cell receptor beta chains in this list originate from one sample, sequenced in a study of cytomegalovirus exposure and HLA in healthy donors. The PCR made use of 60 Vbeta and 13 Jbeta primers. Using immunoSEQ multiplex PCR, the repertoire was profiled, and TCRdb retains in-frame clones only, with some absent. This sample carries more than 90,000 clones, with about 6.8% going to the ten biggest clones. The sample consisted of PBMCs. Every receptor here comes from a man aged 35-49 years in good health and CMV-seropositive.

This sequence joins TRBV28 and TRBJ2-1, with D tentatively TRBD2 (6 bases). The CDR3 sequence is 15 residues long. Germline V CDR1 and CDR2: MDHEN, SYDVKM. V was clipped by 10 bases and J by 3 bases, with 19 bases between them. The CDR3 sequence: CATVPLRGNYNEQFF. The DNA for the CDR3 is TGTGCCACCGTACCCTTGCGGGGAAACTACAATGAGCAGTTCTTC.

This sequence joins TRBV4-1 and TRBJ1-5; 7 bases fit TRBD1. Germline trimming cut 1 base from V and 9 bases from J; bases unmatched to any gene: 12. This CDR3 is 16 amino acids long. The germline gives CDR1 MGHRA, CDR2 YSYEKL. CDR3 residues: CASSQVPGTDLRPQHF. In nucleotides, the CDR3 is TGCGCCAGCAGCCAAGTTCCTGGGACAGACCTCAGGCCCCAGCATTTT.

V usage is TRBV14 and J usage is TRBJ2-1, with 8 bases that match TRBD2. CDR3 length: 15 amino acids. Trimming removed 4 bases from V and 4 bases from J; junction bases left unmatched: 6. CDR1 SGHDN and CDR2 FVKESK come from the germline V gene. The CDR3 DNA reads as TGTGCCAGCAGCCGTAGCGGGACCTATTACAATGAGCAGTTCTTC. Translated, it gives CASSRSGTYYNEQFF.

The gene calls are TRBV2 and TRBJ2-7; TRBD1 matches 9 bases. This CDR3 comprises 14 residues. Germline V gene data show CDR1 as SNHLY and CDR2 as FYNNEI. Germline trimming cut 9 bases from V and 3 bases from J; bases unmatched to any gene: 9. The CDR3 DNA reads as TGTGCCAGTATACAACCGGGACAGGGCTACGAGCAGTACTTC. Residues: CASIQPGQGYEQYF.

CDR3 sequence reads: CASSATGEGGELFF. Here the CDR3 DNA reads TGTGCCAGCAGTGCGACAGGGGAAGGCGGGGAGCTGTTTTTT. The V and J genes are TRBV2 and TRBJ2-2; 8 positions match TRBD1. Germline values: CDR1 SNHLY, CDR2 FYNNEI. Germline trimming cut 4 bases from V and 7 bases from J; bases unmatched to any gene: 5. This CDR3 spans 14 amino acids.

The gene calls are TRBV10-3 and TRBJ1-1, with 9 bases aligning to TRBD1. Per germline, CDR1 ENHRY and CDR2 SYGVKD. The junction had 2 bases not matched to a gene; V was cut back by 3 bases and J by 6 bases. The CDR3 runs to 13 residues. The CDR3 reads CAISERDRAEAFF. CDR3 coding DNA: TGTGCCATCAGTGAAAGGGACAGGGCTGAAGCTTTCTTT.

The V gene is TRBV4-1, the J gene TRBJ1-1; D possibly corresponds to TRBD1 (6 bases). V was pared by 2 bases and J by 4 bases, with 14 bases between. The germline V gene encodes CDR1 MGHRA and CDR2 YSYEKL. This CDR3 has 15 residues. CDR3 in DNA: TGCGCCAGCAGCCAACTACAGGGTGCCGGCACTGAAGCTTTCTTT. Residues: CASSQLQGAGTEAFF.

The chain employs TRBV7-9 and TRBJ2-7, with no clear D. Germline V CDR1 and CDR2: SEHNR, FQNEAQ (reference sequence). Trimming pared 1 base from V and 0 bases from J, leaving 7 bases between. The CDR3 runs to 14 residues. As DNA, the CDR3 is TGTGCCAGCAGCTTAGGGCAGGCCTCCTACGAGCAGTACTTC. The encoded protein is CASSLGQASYEQYF.

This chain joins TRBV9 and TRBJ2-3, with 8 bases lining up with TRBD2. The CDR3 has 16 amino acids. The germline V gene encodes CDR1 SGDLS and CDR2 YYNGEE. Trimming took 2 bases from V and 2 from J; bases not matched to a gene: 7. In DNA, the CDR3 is TGTGCCAGCAGCGTCAGCGGGAGTTGGAACACAGATACGCAGTATTTT. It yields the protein CASSVSGSWNTDTQYF.

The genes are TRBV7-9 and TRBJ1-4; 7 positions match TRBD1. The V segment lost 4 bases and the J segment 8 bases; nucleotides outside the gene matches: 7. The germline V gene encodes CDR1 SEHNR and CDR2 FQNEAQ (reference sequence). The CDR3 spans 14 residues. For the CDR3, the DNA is TGTGCCAGCAGCTCCACAGGGGTTCGGGAAAAACTGTTTTTT. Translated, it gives CASSSTGVREKLFF.

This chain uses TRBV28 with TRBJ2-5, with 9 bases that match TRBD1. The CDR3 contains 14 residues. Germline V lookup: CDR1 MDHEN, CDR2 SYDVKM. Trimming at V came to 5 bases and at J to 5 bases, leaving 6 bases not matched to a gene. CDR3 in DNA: TGTGCCAGCAGTCGAACAGGGGGCGGGGAGACCCAGTACTTC. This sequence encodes CASSRTGGGETQYF.

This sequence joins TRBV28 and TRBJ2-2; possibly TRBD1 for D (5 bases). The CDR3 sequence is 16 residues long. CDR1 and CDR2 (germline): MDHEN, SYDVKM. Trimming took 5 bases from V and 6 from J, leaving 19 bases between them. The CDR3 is CASSPRGRADAGELFF. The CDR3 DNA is TGTGCCAGCAGTCCCAGAGGCAGGGCTGATGCCGGGGAGCTGTTTTTT.

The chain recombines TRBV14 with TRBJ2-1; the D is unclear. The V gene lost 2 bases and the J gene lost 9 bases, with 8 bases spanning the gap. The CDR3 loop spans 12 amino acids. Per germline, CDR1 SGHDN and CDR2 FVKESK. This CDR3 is CASSQIAAEQFF. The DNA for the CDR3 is TGTGCCAGCAGCCAAATTGCGGCTGAGCAGTTCTTC.